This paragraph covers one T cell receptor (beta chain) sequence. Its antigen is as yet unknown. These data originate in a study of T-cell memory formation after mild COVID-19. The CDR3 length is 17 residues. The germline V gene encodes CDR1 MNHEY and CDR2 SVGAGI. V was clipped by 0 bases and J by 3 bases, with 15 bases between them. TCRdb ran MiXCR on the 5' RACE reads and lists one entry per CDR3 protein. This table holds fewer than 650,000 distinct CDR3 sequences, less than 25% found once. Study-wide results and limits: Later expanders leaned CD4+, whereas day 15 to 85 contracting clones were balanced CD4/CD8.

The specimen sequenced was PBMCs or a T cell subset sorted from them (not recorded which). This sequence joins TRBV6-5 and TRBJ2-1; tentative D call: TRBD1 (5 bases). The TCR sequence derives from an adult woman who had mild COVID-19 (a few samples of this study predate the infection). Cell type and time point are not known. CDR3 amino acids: CASSYSLPRDVYNEQFF. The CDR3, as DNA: TGTGCCAGCAGTTACTCACTCCCCAGGGATGTCTACAATGAGCAGTTCTTC.